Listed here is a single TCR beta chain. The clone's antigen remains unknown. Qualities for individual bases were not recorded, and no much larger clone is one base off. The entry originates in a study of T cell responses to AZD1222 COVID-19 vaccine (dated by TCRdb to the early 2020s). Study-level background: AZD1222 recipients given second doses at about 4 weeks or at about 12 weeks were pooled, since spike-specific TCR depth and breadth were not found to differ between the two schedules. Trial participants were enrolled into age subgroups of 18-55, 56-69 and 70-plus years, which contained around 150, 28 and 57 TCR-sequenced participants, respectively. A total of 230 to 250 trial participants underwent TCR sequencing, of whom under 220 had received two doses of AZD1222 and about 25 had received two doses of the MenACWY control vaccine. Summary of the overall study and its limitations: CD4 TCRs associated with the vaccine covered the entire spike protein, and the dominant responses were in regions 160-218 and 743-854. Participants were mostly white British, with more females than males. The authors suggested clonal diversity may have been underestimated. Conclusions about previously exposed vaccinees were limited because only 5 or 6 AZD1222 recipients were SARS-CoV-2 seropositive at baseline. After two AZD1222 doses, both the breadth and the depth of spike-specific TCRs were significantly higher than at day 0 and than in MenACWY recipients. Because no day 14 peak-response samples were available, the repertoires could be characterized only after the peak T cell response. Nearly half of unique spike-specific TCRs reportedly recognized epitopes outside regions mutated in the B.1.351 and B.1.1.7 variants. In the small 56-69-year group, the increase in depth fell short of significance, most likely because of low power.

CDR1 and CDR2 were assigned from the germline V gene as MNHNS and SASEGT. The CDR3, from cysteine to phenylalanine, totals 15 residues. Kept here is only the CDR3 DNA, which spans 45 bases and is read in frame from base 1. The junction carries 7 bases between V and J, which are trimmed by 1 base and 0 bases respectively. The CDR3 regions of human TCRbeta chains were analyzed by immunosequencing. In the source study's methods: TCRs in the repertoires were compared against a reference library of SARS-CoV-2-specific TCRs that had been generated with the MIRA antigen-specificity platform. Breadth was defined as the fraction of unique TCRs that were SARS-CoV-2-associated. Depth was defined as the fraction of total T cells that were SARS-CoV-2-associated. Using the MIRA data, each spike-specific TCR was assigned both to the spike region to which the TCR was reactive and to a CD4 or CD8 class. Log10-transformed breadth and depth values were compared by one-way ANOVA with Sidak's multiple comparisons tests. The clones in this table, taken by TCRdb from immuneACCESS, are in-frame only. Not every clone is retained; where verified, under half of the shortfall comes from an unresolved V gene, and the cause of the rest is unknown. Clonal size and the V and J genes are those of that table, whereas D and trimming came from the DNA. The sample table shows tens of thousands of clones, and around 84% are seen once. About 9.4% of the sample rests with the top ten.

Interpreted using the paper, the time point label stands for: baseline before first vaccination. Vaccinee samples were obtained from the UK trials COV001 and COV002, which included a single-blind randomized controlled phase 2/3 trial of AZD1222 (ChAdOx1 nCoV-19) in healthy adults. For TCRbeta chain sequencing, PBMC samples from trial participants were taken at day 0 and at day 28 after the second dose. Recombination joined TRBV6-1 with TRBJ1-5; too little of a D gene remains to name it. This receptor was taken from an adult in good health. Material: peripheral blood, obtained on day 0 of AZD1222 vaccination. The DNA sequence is TGTGCCAGCAGTGAAGGGCGGGTTAGCAATCAGCCCCAGCATTTT. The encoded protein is CASSEGRVSNQPQHF.